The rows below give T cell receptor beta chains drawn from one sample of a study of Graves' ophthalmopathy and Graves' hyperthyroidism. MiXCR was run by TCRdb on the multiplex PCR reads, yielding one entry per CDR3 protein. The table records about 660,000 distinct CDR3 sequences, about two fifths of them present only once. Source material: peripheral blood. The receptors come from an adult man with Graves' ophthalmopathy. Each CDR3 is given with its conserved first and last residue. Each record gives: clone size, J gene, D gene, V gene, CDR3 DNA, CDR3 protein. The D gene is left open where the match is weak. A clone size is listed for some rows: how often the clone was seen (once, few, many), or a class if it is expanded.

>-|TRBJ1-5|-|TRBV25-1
TGTGCCAGCAGCAGTTCCGCAGGTGGGAATCAGCCCCAGCATTTT
CASSSSAGGNQPQHF
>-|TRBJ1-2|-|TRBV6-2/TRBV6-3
TGTGCCAGCAGTTACTCGATGGGGGACACATCCTATGGCTACACCTTC
CASSYSMGDTSYGYTF
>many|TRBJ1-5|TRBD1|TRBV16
TGTGCCAGCAGCCAATCACAGGGGATCGAGCCCCAGCATTTT
CASSQSQGIEPQHF
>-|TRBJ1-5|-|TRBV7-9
TGTGCCAGCAGCCAAGATCTCCTTGGACAGTCCTATAGCAATCAGCCCCAGCATTTT
CASSQDLLGQSYSNQPQHF
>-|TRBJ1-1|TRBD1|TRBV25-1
TGTGCCAGCAGCGAATGGGACAGAGAGAACACTGAAGCTTTCTTT
CASSEWDRENTEAFF
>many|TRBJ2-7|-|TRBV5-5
TGTGCCAGCTCGGCCCCCTACGAGCAGTACTTC
CASSAPYEQYF
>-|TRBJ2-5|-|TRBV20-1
TGCAGTGCTAGTACAAGGGAGGATACGCAGTACTTC
CSASTREDTQYF
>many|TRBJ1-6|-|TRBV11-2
TGTGCCAGCAGCTTGGCCAGGGCTAATTCACCCCTCCACTTT
CASSLARANSPLHF
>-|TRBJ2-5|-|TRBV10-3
TGTGCCATCAGTGGTCAGCTCGACTCACAAGAGACCCAGTACTTC
CAISGQLDSQETQYF
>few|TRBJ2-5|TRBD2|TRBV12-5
TGTGCTAGTGGTTGGGGGCTAGCGGGGGGACAAGAGACCCAGTACTTC
CASGWGLAGGQETQYF
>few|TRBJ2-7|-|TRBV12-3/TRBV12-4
TGTGCCAGCAGTTTAGCCACGGACGAGCAGTACTTC
CASSLATDEQYF
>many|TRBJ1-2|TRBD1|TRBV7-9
TGTGCCAGCAGCTCCGCTAAGGACAGGGCGGTCTATGGCTACACCTTC
CASSSAKDRAVYGYTF
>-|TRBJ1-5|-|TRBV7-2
TGCGCCAGCAGCCAAGGTTACCAGAGTAATCAGCCCCAGCATTTT
CASSQGYQSNQPQHF
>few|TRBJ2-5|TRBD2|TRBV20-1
TGCAGTGCTAGCGGGGCTAGCGGGAGGTCTAGGTACCAAGAGACCCAGTACTTC
CSASGASGRSRYQETQYF
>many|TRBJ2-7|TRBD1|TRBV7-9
TGTGCCAGCAGCTTAGGGGGACAGGGCATTTCCTACGAGCAGTACTTC
CASSLGGQGISYEQYF
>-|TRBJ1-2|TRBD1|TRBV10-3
TGTGCCATCAGTACGGGACAGGGGCGCGTTGATGGCTACACCTTC
CAISTGQGRVDGYTF
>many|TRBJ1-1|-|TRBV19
TGTGCCAGTAGTATAGACAGGGGCACTGAAGCTTTCTTT
CASSIDRGTEAFF
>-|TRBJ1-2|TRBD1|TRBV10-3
TGTGCCAGCAGCCGATCCACAGGGGTCGGCTATGGCTACACCTTC
CASSRSTGVGYGYTF
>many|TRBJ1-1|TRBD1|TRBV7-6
TGTGCCAGCAGCTTATCGACAGGAGGGGGCTACACTGAAGCTTTCTTT
CASSLSTGGGYTEAFF
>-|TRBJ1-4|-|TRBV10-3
TGTGCCAGCAGTTACGTCCAGAGAAAGAATGAAAAACTGTTTTTT
CASSYVQRKNEKLFF
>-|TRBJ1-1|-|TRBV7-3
TGTGCCAGCAGCCCTAGGGGACGATTCACTGAAGCTTTCTTT
CASSPRGRFTEAFF
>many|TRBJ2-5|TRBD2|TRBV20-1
TGCAGTGCTAGAGAAGGGAGGGCCGCTGAGACCCAGTACTTC
CSAREGRAAETQYF
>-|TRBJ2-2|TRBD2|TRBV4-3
TGCGCCAGCAGGCAAATAGCGGGAGTCACCGGGGAGCTGTTTTTT
CASRQIAGVTGELFF
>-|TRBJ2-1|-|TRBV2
TGTGCCAGCACTAGGCGAGGCAATGAGCAGTTCTTC
CASTRRGNEQFF
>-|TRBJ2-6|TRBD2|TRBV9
TGTGCCAGCAGCGTAGGGCGTACCGGGACTAGCGGGAGTGGGGCCAACGTCCTGACTTTC
CASSVGRTGTSGSGANVLTF
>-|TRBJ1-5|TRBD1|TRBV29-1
TGCAGCGTTGCCACAGGGGCCGGGTATGATCAGCCCCAGCATTTT
CSVATGAGYDQPQHF
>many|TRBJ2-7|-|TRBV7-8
TGTGCCAGCAGCTTAGCGCCGGGCCACTCCTACGAGCAGTACTTC
CASSLAPGHSYEQYF
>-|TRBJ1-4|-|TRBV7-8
TGCGCCAGCAGCCTCGGACGTAGGGGGGCCGCAACTAATGAAAAACTGTTTTTT
CASSLGRRGAATNEKLFF
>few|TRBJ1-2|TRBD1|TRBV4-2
TGTGCCAGCAGCCAAGTGGACAGGGGGCCTGGCTACACCTTC
CASSQVDRGPGYTF